The 27 T cell receptor beta chains listed next were all sequenced from one sample in a study of blood T cell repertoires in COVID-19. TCRdb's table, derived via immunoSEQ multiplex PCR, lists solely in-frame clones and lacks some. The table lists about 190,000 clones, about 86% of them singletons. The sequencing input was peripheral blood. Receptor source: a man between 25 and 39 years old with active or convalescent COVID-19.

This rearrangement joins TRBV11-3 to TRBJ2-1, with TRBD2 matching 10 bases. Unmatched junction bases numbered 13, after V lost 4 bases and J lost 4 bases. This CDR3 region has 18 residues. CDR1 SGHNT and CDR2 YENEEA come from the germline V gene. The CDR3 protein is CASSSTLGTSGAYNEQFF. In DNA, the CDR3 is TGTGCCAGCAGCTCAACGCTCGGAACTAGCGGGGCATACAATGAGCAGTTCTTC.

This chain connects TRBV27 to TRBJ2-5, with 8 bases that match TRBD1. Germline assignment: CDR1 MNHEY and CDR2 SMNVEV (reference sequence). Unmatched junction bases numbered 8, after V lost 7 bases and J lost 4 bases. The CDR3 runs 14 residues. CDR3 DNA sequence: TGTGCCAGCACCCGGACAGGGACGAGAGAGACCCAGTACTTC. Its translation: CASTRTGTRETQYF.

The chain joins TRBV4-3 to TRBJ1-2; TRBD1 matches 8 bases. This CDR3 is built from 15 residues. Germline V gene data show CDR1 as LGHNA and CDR2 as YSLEER. The trim removed 0 bases at V and 8 bases at J, leaving 8 bases unmatched. The CDR3 spells CASSQDQPGGRGYTF. CDR3 nucleotides: TGCGCCAGCAGCCAAGATCAGCCAGGGGGCCGGGGCTACACCTTC.

The chain links TRBV7-9 to TRBJ1-4; no reliable D call. The CDR3 length is 14 residues. CDR1 is SEHNR and CDR2 is FQNEAQ in the germline V gene (reference sequence). V was shortened by 7 bases and J by 3 bases, with 12 bases between the two germline ends. CDR3 coding DNA: TGTGCCAGCAATGGACGGGAGCCTAATGAAAAACTGTTTTTT. It is translated as CASNGREPNEKLFF.

The chain has TRBV19 and TRBJ1-2; maybe TRBD1 (5 bases). There are 15 residues in the CDR3. Germline lookup yields CDR1 LNHDA and CDR2 SQIVND (reference sequence). V was cut by 7 bases and J by 4 bases, with 19 bases left in between. CDR3 residues: CASMRSGAHPYGYTF. For the CDR3, the DNA is TGTGCCAGTATGCGTTCTGGGGCCCATCCCTATGGCTACACCTTC.

The chain couples TRBV7-9 to TRBJ1-1; unclear D gene. The CDR3 loop spans 13 amino acids. CDR1 is SEHNR and CDR2 is FQNEAQ in the germline V gene (reference sequence). V gave up 5 bases and J gave up 6 bases, with 13 bases separating them. The CDR3 DNA is TGTGCCAGCAGCCCGCCCCGAGGCGCTGAAGCTTTCTTT. Protein: CASSPPRGAEAFF.

The genes are TRBV28 and TRBJ1-2; a weak D match, TRBD1 (5 bases). The V end lost 10 bases, the J end lost 5 bases, and 11 bases lay between the germline ends. The CDR3 extends over 11 amino acids. Per the germline V gene, CDR1 is MDHEN and CDR2 is SYDVKM. Here the CDR3 DNA reads TGTGCCACCGACAGCGATTATGGCTACACCTTC. This gives the protein CATDSDYGYTF.

The rearrangement joins TRBV7-2 to TRBJ2-7, with unresolved D. The CDR3 sequence is 13 residues long. In germline, CDR1 is SGHTA, CDR2 FQGNSA. V lost 5 bases to trimming and J lost 4 bases, with 12 bases between them. CDR3 loop: CASSLGRRYEQYF. The CDR3 nucleotides read TGTGCCAGCAGCCTAGGCCGCAGGTACGAGCAGTACTTC. Complete variable domain (other parts from reference TRBV7-2 and TRBJ2-7): GAGVSQSPSNKVTEKGKDVELRCDPISGHTALYWYRQSLGQGLEFLIYFQGNSAPDKSGLPSDRFSAERTGGSVSTLTIQRTQQEDSAVYLCASSLGRRYEQYFGPGTRLTVT.

The chain couples TRBV11-3 to TRBJ1-1; D uncertain. From germline, CDR1 is SGHNT and CDR2 YENEEA. The CDR3 is 14 amino acids. Trimming pared 1 base from V and 1 base from J, leaving 7 bases between. The CDR3 DNA reads TGTGCCAGCAGCTTAGCCGGCGGGAACACTGAAGCTTTCTTT. It translates to CASSLAGGNTEAFF.

This clone was detected once. The rearrangement uses TRBV4-3 and TRBJ1-6, with TRBD1 matching 8 bases. This CDR3 contains 19 residues. Trimming cost V 0 bases and J 5 bases; bases outside gene matches: 12. Germline V gene lookup returns CDR1 LGHNA and CDR2 YSLEER. CDR3: CASSQDTSRGRRNNSPLHF. In DNA form, the CDR3 reads TGCGCCAGCAGCCAAGACACTTCCAGGGGGCGACGGAATAATTCACCCCTCCACTTT.

This chain joins TRBV19 and TRBJ1-2; D is ambiguous. This CDR3 is 13 amino acids long. Germline V gene lookup returns CDR1 LNHDA and CDR2 SQIVND (reference sequence). The germline V and J ends were trimmed by 5 bases and 4 bases, with 11 bases remaining between them. CDR3 sequence: CASSQRTRYGYTF. The CDR3 nucleotides read TGTGCCAGTAGTCAGCGGACGCGCTATGGCTACACCTTC.

This sequence joins TRBV13 and TRBJ1-1; TRBD1 agrees at 9 bases. Germline V gives CDR1 PRHDT, CDR2 FYEKMQ (reference sequence). V lost 2 bases, J lost 11 bases, and 15 bases stayed unmatched. CDR3 length equals 16 residues. The CDR3 DNA is TGTGCCAGCAGCTTATTCCGGGACAGGGTAATTTATCCGGCTTTCTTT. It codes for CASSLFRDRVIYPAFF. Full variable domain (outside the CDR3, taken from reference TRBV13 and TRBJ1-1): AAGVIQSPRHLIKEKRETATLKCYPIPRHDTVYWYQQGPGQDPQFLISFYEKMQSDKGSIPDRFSAQQFSDYHSELNMSSLELGDSALYFCASSLFRDRVIYPAFFGQGTRLTVV.

The rearrangement links TRBV30 to TRBJ1-2; D is uncertain. The length of the CDR3 is 13 residues. The germline CDR1 and CDR2 sequences are GTSNPN and SVGIG (reference sequence). With 4 bases removed from V and 4 bases from J, the gap between germline ends came to 13 bases. The CDR3 region has the DNA TGTGCCTGGACCTCGAGGGAGGGCTATGGCTACACCTTC. It encodes CAWTSREGYGYTF.

V is TRBV7-2 and J is TRBJ2-1, with D perhaps TRBD1 (6 bases). This CDR3 is built from 18 residues. Germline lookup yields CDR1 SGHTA and CDR2 FQGNSA. The V end was cut by 5 bases, the J end by 5 bases, with 25 bases between. The CDR3 loop reads CASSPRDTHPSPHNEQFF. In DNA, the CDR3 is TGTGCCAGCAGCCCTCGGGACACCCATCCATCCCCCCACAATGAGCAGTTCTTC.

The chain is built from TRBV5-1 and TRBJ2-3, with 9 bases identical to TRBD1. Germline loops: CDR1 SGHRS, CDR2 YFSETQ. Trimming took 3 bases from V and 5 from J; bases not matched to a gene: 10. The CDR3 has 16 amino acids. The CDR3 loop is CASSWAGTGTVDTQYF. In DNA form, the CDR3 reads TGCGCCAGCAGCTGGGCCGGGACAGGGACGGTAGATACGCAGTATTTT.

V is TRBV5-1 and J is TRBJ1-2, with 11 bases fitting TRBD1. Unmatched junction bases numbered 6, after V lost 4 bases and J lost 7 bases. Germline CDR1 SGHRS, CDR2 YFSETQ. The length of the CDR3 is 14 residues. CDR3 loop: CASSGTGGTGGYTF. Here the CDR3 DNA reads TGCGCCAGCAGCGGGACAGGGGGGACCGGTGGCTACACCTTC.

The V gene is TRBV4-3, the J gene TRBJ1-2, with D perhaps TRBD1 (6 bases). The V and J ends lost 0 bases and 3 bases respectively, with 11 bases between them. The germline V gene has CDR1 LGHNA and CDR2 YSLEER. The CDR3 length is 15 residues. The CDR3 loop is CASSQDRDTYYGYTF. The CDR3, as DNA: TGCGCCAGCAGCCAAGATAGGGACACATACTATGGCTACACCTTC.

The rearrangement uses TRBV14 and TRBJ1-5; D not certain. CDR3 length equals 16 residues. V lost 1 base to trimming and J lost 1 base, with 11 bases between them. Looked up from germline, CDR1 is SGHDN and CDR2 is FVKESK. The CDR3 is CASSQAGVGSNQPQHF. In nucleotides, the CDR3 is TGTGCCAGCAGCCAAGCCGGGGTGGGCAGCAATCAGCCCCAGCATTTT.

This chain links TRBV27 with TRBJ1-3, with TRBD1 as a possible D gene (5 bases). CDR1 and CDR2 from the germline V gene are MNHEY and SMNVEV (reference sequence). The CDR3 runs 15 residues. V was shortened by 3 bases and J by 4 bases, with 13 bases between the two germline ends. CDR3: CASSLRRGGGNTIYF. The CDR3 DNA follows: TGTGCCAGCAGTTTGAGGAGGGGCGGCGGAAACACCATATATTTT.

The chain recombines TRBV7-8 with TRBJ1-1, with D possibly matching TRBD1 (5 bases). Germline V lookup: CDR1 SGHVS, CDR2 FQNEAQ. The CDR3 spans 13 residues. Trimming removed 1 base from V and 11 bases from J, with 14 bases in between. The CDR3 DNA sequence: TGTGCCAGCAGCTTAGGCCAGGGCATTGAGGCTTTCTTT. Amino acid sequence: CASSLGQGIEAFF.

J is TRBJ1-2 and V is TRBV2; D unclear. This CDR3 spans 13 amino acids. The ends were cut back, 4 bases at V and 2 bases at J, with 8 bases in the middle. Germline values: CDR1 SNHLY, CDR2 FYNNEI. The CDR3 loop is CASSVYGNYGYTF. As DNA, the CDR3 is TGTGCCAGCAGTGTGTACGGGAACTATGGCTACACCTTC.

This chain joins TRBV6-4 and TRBJ1-3, with 8 bases lining up with TRBD1. The CDR3 covers 15 residues. The junction had 3 bases not matched to a gene; V was cut back by 2 bases and J by 3 bases. Germline V gene data show CDR1 as MRHNA and CDR2 as SNTAGT. Written as DNA, the CDR3 is TGTGCCAGCAGTGACGGGGGACAGGTTGGAAACACCATATATTTT. It specifies CASSDGGQVGNTIYF.

The chain uses TRBV10-3 and TRBJ2-2; tentatively, D is TRBD2 (6 bases). The V and J ends lost 4 bases and 4 bases respectively, with 16 bases between them. The CDR3 covers 16 residues. The germline gives CDR1 ENHRY, CDR2 SYGVKD. As DNA, the CDR3 is TGTGCCATCAGTGGGAGGGGAGTGGGGAGCACCGGGGAGCTGTTTTTT. It translates to CAISGRGVGSTGELFF.

J is TRBJ2-1 and V is TRBV6-1; 9 bases align to TRBD1. Trimming took 2 bases from V and 2 from J; bases not matched to a gene: 4. This CDR3 is 16 amino acids long. Germline V gives CDR1 MNHNS, CDR2 SASEGT. The CDR3 is CASSELWDRAYNEQFF. CDR3 nucleotides: TGTGCCAGCAGTGAATTGTGGGACAGGGCCTACAATGAGCAGTTCTTC.

The V gene is TRBV19, the J gene TRBJ1-2; 9 nucleotides line up with TRBD1. The CDR3 extends over 15 amino acids. CDR1 and CDR2 (germline): LNHDA, SQIVND (reference sequence). V shed 5 bases and J 5 bases; nucleotides not matched to a gene: 9. The CDR3 region has the DNA TGTGCCAGTAGTCCGAGGGCGGGACAGGGTTATGGCTACACCTTC. This translates into CASSPRAGQGYGYTF.

This chain uses TRBV7-9 with TRBJ1-2; D is possibly TRBD1 (6 bases). V shed 5 bases and J shed 8 bases, with 15 bases lying between them. This CDR3 is 13 amino acids long. Germline V gene sequence: CDR1 SEHNR, CDR2 FQNEAQ (reference sequence). CDR3 loop: CASSTDTGLGYTF. As DNA, the CDR3 is TGTGCCAGCAGCACAGATACAGGGCTCGGCTACACCTTC.

This clone showed up just a few times. CDR3 sequence: CASSQTTAAGEKLFF. DNA for the CDR3: TGTGCCAGCAGCCAGACGACGGCCGCCGGGGAAAAACTGTTTTTT. The chain uses TRBV28 and TRBJ1-4, with D unresolved. V shed 6 bases and J shed 8 bases, with 19 bases lying between them. This CDR3 comprises 15 residues. Germline V gives CDR1 MDHEN, CDR2 SYDVKM.